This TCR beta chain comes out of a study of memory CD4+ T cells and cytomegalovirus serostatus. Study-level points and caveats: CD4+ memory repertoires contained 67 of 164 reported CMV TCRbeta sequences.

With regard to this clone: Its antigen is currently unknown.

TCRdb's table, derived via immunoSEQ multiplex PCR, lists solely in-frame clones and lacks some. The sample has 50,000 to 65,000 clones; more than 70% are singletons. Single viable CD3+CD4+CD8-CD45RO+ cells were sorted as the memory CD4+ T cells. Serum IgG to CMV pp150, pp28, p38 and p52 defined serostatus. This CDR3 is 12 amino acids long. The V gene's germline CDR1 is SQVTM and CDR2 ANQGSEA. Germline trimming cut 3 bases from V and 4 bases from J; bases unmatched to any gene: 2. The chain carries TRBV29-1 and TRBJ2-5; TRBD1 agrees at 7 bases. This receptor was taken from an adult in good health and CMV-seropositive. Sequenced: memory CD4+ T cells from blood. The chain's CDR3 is CSVDSGGETQYF. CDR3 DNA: TGCAGCGTTGACTCAGGGGGAGAGACCCAGTACTTC.